The 17 T cell receptor beta chains given below trace back to one sample, sequenced in a study of CD8 T cells in ankylosing spondylitis. TCRdb reprocessed the 5' RACE reads with MiXCR, giving one entry per CDR3 protein. This table has around 440,000 distinct CDR3 sequences, under 20% appearing once. Antigens for these TCRs are unknown. Broader study findings: A motif in TCR beta, a set of 8 or 9 highly homologous variants, appeared characteristic of ankylosing spondylitis blood.

Sequenced sample: blood, either unsorted or a sorted T cell fraction (not recorded which). The receptors originated from a male donor with ankylosing spondylitis.

The chain uses TRBV29-1 and TRBJ2-7, with a possible D match to TRBD2 (6 bases). Germline CDR1 SQVTM, CDR2 ANQGSEA. Trimming took off 7 bases at V and 1 base at J, with 14 bases between the two ends. There are 13 residues in the CDR3. The CDR3 coding sequence is TGCAGCGGAAGCATACGGGGGTCCTACGAGCAGTACTTC. Its protein product is CSGSIRGSYEQYF.

The chain has TRBV5-1 and TRBJ2-3; 12 nucleotides line up with TRBD2. Germline V gene data show CDR1 as SGHRS and CDR2 as YFSETQ. CDR3 length equals 15 residues. The V gene end was trimmed by 4 bases and the J gene end by 6 bases; junction bases not matched to a gene: 6. Here the CDR3 reads CASSMGLAGYDTQYF. The CDR3 DNA follows: TGCGCCAGCAGCATGGGACTAGCGGGCTACGATACGCAGTATTTT.

This clonotype was seen ten or more times. The chain carries TRBV12-3 or TRBV12-4 and TRBJ1-5, with TRBD1 identical over 8 bases. V shed 6 bases and J 4 bases; nucleotides not matched to a gene: 8. The CDR3 consists of 15 residues. The DNA for the CDR3 is TGTGCCAGCAGCCACGGACAGGGCGGGAATCAGCCCCAGCATTTT. Its translation is CASSHGQGGNQPQHF.

V is TRBV11-1 and J is TRBJ2-3; 8 nucleotides align to TRBD1. With 4 bases clipped from V and 4 bases from J, the junction kept 10 bases outside the gene matches. Germline CDR1 and CDR2: SGHAT and FQDESV (reference sequence). This CDR3 is 16 amino acids long. CDR3 in amino acids: CASSWGDRLTPDTQYF. CDR3 nucleotide sequence: TGTGCCAGCAGCTGGGGGGACAGGTTAACTCCAGATACGCAGTATTTT.

Only a few counts were recorded for this clonotype. The rearrangement joins TRBV6-1 to TRBJ2-2; weak D call: TRBD1 (6 bases). Germline CDR1 MNHNS, CDR2 SASEGT. The CDR3 covers 16 residues. V was shortened by 6 bases and J by 1 base, with 15 bases between the two germline ends. Written as DNA, the CDR3 is TGTGCCAGCAGGAACGACAGGACAGTGAACACCGGGGAGCTGTTTTTT. Its protein is CASRNDRTVNTGELFF.

V usage is TRBV12-3 or TRBV12-4 and J usage is TRBJ1-3; D uncertain. CDR3 size: 14 residues. The germline V and J ends were trimmed by 3 bases and 0 bases, with 6 bases remaining between them. The CDR3 coding sequence is TGTGCCAGCAGTTTCCGGGACTCTGGAAACACCATATATTTT. Translated: CASSFRDSGNTIYF.

This clonotype was counted a few times. For the CDR3, the DNA is TGTGCCAGCAGCCCACTAGCGCCCGGGGAGCTGTTTTTT. It codes for CASSPLAPGELFF. V usage is TRBV3-1 and J usage is TRBJ2-2, with TRBD2 matching over 7 bases. The CDR3 is 13 amino acids. Germline trimming cut 4 bases from V and 6 bases from J; bases unmatched to any gene: 2. In germline, CDR1 is LGHDT, CDR2 YNNKEL (reference sequence).

This clonotype was counted only a few times. The chain joins TRBV12-3 or TRBV12-4 to TRBJ1-5; a weak D match, TRBD1 (5 bases). CDR3 length: 13 residues. Trimming removed 6 bases from V and 4 bases from J, with 10 bases in between. The CDR3 DNA is TGTGCCAGCAGGGTCACAGGAAATCAGCCCCAGCATTTT. Translation: CASRVTGNQPQHF.

The rearrangement links TRBV7-9 to TRBJ2-5; D perhaps matches TRBD1 (5 bases). The V and J ends lost 4 bases and 5 bases respectively, with 14 bases between them. The germline CDR1 and CDR2 sequences are SEHNR and FQNEAQ (reference sequence). The CDR3 has 14 residues. CDR3 sequence reads: CASSSGQGSETQYF. The CDR3 DNA follows: TGTGCCAGCAGCTCAGGGCAGGGCTCGGAGACCCAGTACTTC.

This clonotype showed up just a few times. The chain carries TRBV20-1 and TRBJ2-1; D possibly uses TRBD1 or TRBD2 (5 bases each). The CDR3 has 14 residues. The germline CDR1 and CDR2 sequences are DFQATT and SNEGSKA (reference sequence). Trimming removed 4 bases at V and 2 bases at J, with 12 bases between. The CDR3 sequence: CSAKGRLAYNEQFF. The CDR3 DNA reads as TGCAGTGCTAAGGGACGGCTTGCCTACAATGAGCAGTTCTTC.

This clonotype was detected only a few times. V and J are TRBV5-1 and TRBJ2-3; D might be TRBD2 (5 bases). This CDR3 spans 14 amino acids. From germline, CDR1 is SGHRS and CDR2 YFSETQ. V was cut by 0 bases and J by 7 bases, with 12 bases left in between. CDR3 nucleotides: TGCGCCAGCAGCTTGGCTAGCTACCCCAATACGCAGTATTTT. Translated: CASSLASYPNTQYF. The full variable domain, rest sourced from reference TRBV5-1 and TRBJ2-3, is KAGVTQTPRYLIKTRGQQVTLSCSPISGHRSVSWYQQTPGQGLQFLFEYFSETQRNKGNFPGRFSGRQFSNSRSEMNVSTLELGDSALYLCASSLASYPNTQYFGPGTRLTVL.

This clonotype was found a few times. This rearrangement joins TRBV7-2 to TRBJ2-1; D might be TRBD2 (5 bases). In germline, CDR1 is SGHTA, CDR2 FQGNSA. The CDR3 consists of 16 residues. Trimming left V 2 bases short and J 3 bases short, with 14 bases between. DNA for the CDR3: TGTGCCAGCAGCTTACGGCTAGCCTTCAACTACAATGAGCAGTTCTTC. This gives the protein CASSLRLAFNYNEQFF.

The count of this clonotype is one. The rearrangement links TRBV7-9 to TRBJ1-2, with a weak D call TRBD1 (6 bases). Trimming took 5 bases from V and 8 from J, leaving 15 bases between them. This CDR3 comprises 13 residues. The germline gives CDR1 SEHNR, CDR2 FQNEAQ (reference sequence). CDR3 coding DNA: TGTGCCAGCAGCCCGGACAGATCGGAGGGCTACACCTTC. Its translation is CASSPDRSEGYTF. The full variable domain, its missing parts supplied by reference TRBV7-9 and TRBJ1-2, is DTGVSQNPRHKITKRGQNVTFRCDPISEHNRLYWYRQTLGQGPEFLTYFQNEAQLEKSRLLSDRFSAERPKGSFSTLEIQRTEQGDSAMYLCASSPDRSEGYTFGSGTRLTVV.

This clonotype appeared many times. The CDR3 region is CASRSRDNNQPQHF. In DNA, the CDR3 is TGTGCCAGCAGGAGCCGGGACAACAATCAGCCCCAGCATTTT. This chain joins TRBV12-3 or TRBV12-4 and TRBJ1-5; tentative D call: TRBD1 (6 bases). The CDR3 has 14 amino acids. V lost 6 bases to trimming and J lost 3 bases, with 12 bases between them.

The chain has TRBV7-9 and TRBJ2-4; TRBD1 agrees at 7 bases. This CDR3 has 15 amino acids. Per germline, CDR1 SEHNR and CDR2 FQNEAQ (reference sequence). V shed 7 bases, J shed 7 bases, and the junction held 13 bases outside the gene matches. The CDR3 protein is CASNVGDSKGNIQYF. The CDR3 DNA reads TGTGCCAGCAACGTTGGGGACAGCAAGGGGAACATTCAGTACTTC.

This clonotype has more than one count but fewer than ten. The chain is built from TRBV4-3 and TRBJ2-7, with no clear D. CDR3 length equals 13 residues. V was pared by 0 bases and J by 3 bases, with 6 bases between. Germline V gene lookup returns CDR1 LGHNA and CDR2 YSLEER. CDR3 protein: CASSQERLYEQYF. In DNA form, the CDR3 reads TGCGCCAGCAGCCAAGAGCGACTCTACGAGCAGTACTTC.

The chain uses TRBV12-3 or TRBV12-4 and TRBJ1-1; D not certain. Trimming removed 6 bases from V and 5 bases from J, with 10 bases in between. This CDR3 has 12 amino acids. The DNA of the CDR3 is TGTGCCAGCAGCTTACAGTTTACTGAAGCTTTCTTT. It yields the protein CASSLQFTEAFF.